This entry is about one TCR beta chain. Antigen unknown. V lost 9 bases, J lost 8 bases, and 9 bases stayed unmatched. CDR1 is SEHNR and CDR2 is FQNEAQ in the germline V gene (reference sequence). The CDR3 loop spans 13 amino acids. This sample is drawn from a study of lymphopenia after photon versus proton radiotherapy. Study-level results: Under photons, naive T cells and diversity fell while effector/memory populations rose.

Sequenced by immunoSEQ multiplex PCR; TCRdb stores in-frame clones only, minus some. The sample yields some 55,000 clones, around four fifths seen once. The chain uses TRBV7-9 and TRBJ1-4; 7 nucleotides agree with TRBD1. The clonotype was recovered from a man aged 50 to 60 with gastric cancer. Sequencing used peripheral blood, obtained from a patient treated with photon-based radiotherapy. CDR3 loop: CAREGQRHEKLFF. The DNA of the CDR3 is TGTGCCAGGGAGGGACAGCGTCACGAAAAACTGTTTTTT.